These 20 T cell receptor beta chains came from one sample sequenced in a study of cytomegalovirus exposure and HLA in healthy donors (dated by TCRdb to 2017 to 2019). Library construction relied on the immunoSEQ multiplex PCR assay. A mixture of 60 forward primers for TCR Vbeta segments and 13 reverse primers for TCR Jbeta segments was used in the multiplex PCR. Not all clones reach the TCRdb copy of this immuneACCESS table, which keeps in-frame sequences only. Checked studies attribute under half of the gap to unresolved V genes and leave the rest unexplained. The sample table lists about 130,000 clones, roughly 78% of them with a count of one. The ten most abundant clones make up roughly 4% of the sample. Material for sequencing was PBMCs. All receptors derive from a man in his fifties in good health and CMV-seropositive.

The CDR3 DNA reads TGTGCCAGCAGCAGAGGACAGGGGAGGACTGAAGCTTTCTTT. As protein: CASSRGQGRTEAFF. The chain uses TRBV9 and TRBJ1-1; 9 bases are a match to TRBD1. J gave up 5 bases and V 4 bases, and 6 bases lay outside the gene matches. The length of the CDR3 is 14 residues. Germline loops: CDR1 SGDLS, CDR2 YYNGEE.

This clone was seen just once. This chain joins TRBV5-1 and TRBJ2-2; D uncertain. This CDR3 region has 13 residues. Trimming shortened V by 5 bases and J by 1 base, and 6 bases separated the two germline ends. Germline-derived CDR1 and CDR2 are SGHRS and YFSETQ. In nucleotides, the CDR3 is TGCGCCAGCAGTCGACAGAACACCGGGGAGCTGTTTTTT. As protein: CASSRQNTGELFF.

This chain links TRBV5-1 with TRBJ2-5; D is possibly TRBD1 (6 bases). Germline-derived CDR1 and CDR2 are SGHRS and YFSETQ. There are 13 residues in the CDR3. Trimming took off 4 bases at V and 5 bases at J, with 12 bases between the two ends. The CDR3 region is CASSGTGRETQYF. DNA of the CDR3: TGCGCCAGCAGCGGTACAGGGCGGGAGACCCAGTACTTC.

This clone showed up just a few times. This chain links TRBV4-3 with TRBJ1-1; 10 bases agree with TRBD1. The CDR3 has 16 amino acids. Germline values: CDR1 LGHNA, CDR2 YSLEER. Unmatched junction bases numbered 6, after V lost 0 bases and J lost 5 bases. The CDR3 here is CASSQDRQGAITEAFF. CDR3 DNA: TGCGCCAGCAGCCAAGATCGACAGGGGGCTATAACTGAAGCTTTCTTT.

The genes are TRBV4-2 and TRBJ2-7, with 7 bases that match TRBD1. Unmatched junction bases numbered 9, after V lost 5 bases and J lost 5 bases. The CDR3 covers 14 residues. The V gene's germline CDR1 is LGHNA and CDR2 YNFKEQ. The CDR3 DNA reads as TGTGCCAGCAGCAAATTGACAGGGTTGGACGAGCAGTACTTC. This codes for CASSKLTGLDEQYF.

A single count supports this clone. The chain recombines TRBV28 with TRBJ2-1, with 10 bases lining up with TRBD1. V lost 4 bases and J lost 3; bases outside the gene matches: 18. Germline V gene sequence: CDR1 MDHEN, CDR2 SYDVKM. CDR3 size: 20 residues. CDR3 in DNA: TGTGCCAGCAGTTCCGATCGGGACAGGGGTCCGCAAACTCACTACAATGAGCAGTTCTTC. This sequence encodes CASSSDRDRGPQTHYNEQFF.

The J gene is TRBJ2-5, the V gene TRBV15, with a possible D match to TRBD2 (5 bases). The CDR3 contains 16 residues. The V and J ends lost 1 base and 2 bases respectively, with 14 bases between them. Germline-derived CDR1 and CDR2 are LNHNV and YYDKDF (reference sequence). The CDR3 DNA sequence: TGTGCCACCAGCAGAGTGGACGGCAGACTACAAGAGACCCAGTACTTC. Residues: CATSRVDGRLQETQYF.

The chain is built from TRBV4-1 and TRBJ2-5, with D tentatively TRBD2 (5 bases). Germline values: CDR1 MGHRA, CDR2 YSYEKL. The V end was cut by 4 bases, the J end by 1 base, with 7 bases between. This CDR3 comprises 13 residues. The CDR3 sequence: CASSLATQETQYF. CDR3 coding DNA: TGCGCCAGCAGCCTAGCGACCCAAGAGACCCAGTACTTC.

V usage is TRBV6-5 and J usage is TRBJ1-1; 9 bases match TRBD1. Germline V gene lookup returns CDR1 MNHEY and CDR2 SVGAGI. The CDR3 consists of 13 residues. J was trimmed by 2 bases and V by 8 bases; bases with no gene match: 3. The CDR3 coding sequence is TGTGCCAGCGCGGACAGGGGCAACACTGAAGCTTTCTTT. Its protein product is CASADRGNTEAFF.

The chain couples TRBV6-5 to TRBJ2-7; D possibly corresponds to TRBD2 (6 bases). Per the germline V gene, CDR1 is MNHEY and CDR2 is SVGAGI. The CDR3 is 16 amino acids. Trimming pared 2 bases from V and 1 base from J, leaving 15 bases between. The CDR3 loop reads CASSYGRPGPSYEQYF. The CDR3 DNA is TGTGCCAGCAGTTACGGGAGGCCGGGGCCGTCCTACGAGCAGTACTTC.

This clone appeared a few times. The chain recombines TRBV2 with TRBJ1-2; TRBD1 is a possible D gene (5 bases). Deletions cut 10 bases from V and 6 bases from J, with 18 bases between. Germline assignment: CDR1 SNHLY and CDR2 FYNNEI. The CDR3 spans 13 residues. CDR3 amino acids: CANGGGQPDGYTF. As DNA, the CDR3 is TGTGCCAACGGGGGGGGTCAGCCGGATGGCTACACCTTC. The whole variable domain, filled in from reference TRBV2 and TRBJ1-2, reads EPEVTQTPSHQVTQMGQEVILRCVPISNHLYFYWYRQILGQKVEFLVSFYNNEISEKSEIFDDQFSVERPDGSNFTLKIRSTKLEDSAMYFCANGGGQPDGYTFGSGTRLTVV.

The chain links TRBV10-2 to TRBJ2-3; 11 bases agree with TRBD2. CDR1 and CDR2 from the germline V gene are WSHSY and SAAADI. V was clipped by 6 bases and J by 2 bases; unmatched bases: 13. The CDR3 sequence is 18 residues long. CDR3 region: CASRTWAIAGGDTDTQYF. Written as DNA, the CDR3 is TGCGCCAGCAGGACCTGGGCAATAGCGGGAGGGGACACAGATACGCAGTATTTT.

This clone was counted a few times. CDR3 sequence reads: CASSETGGVAVGRTQYF. As DNA, the CDR3 is TGTGCCAGCAGTGAAACGGGAGGGGTAGCGGTTGGGAGAACCCAGTACTTC. This chain uses TRBV2 with TRBJ2-5, with 8 bases identical to TRBD2. Trimming cost V 2 bases and J 8 bases; bases outside gene matches: 16. CDR1 is SNHLY, CDR2 FYNNEI, per germline. This CDR3 is built from 17 residues. The variable domain in full, with the rest retrieved from reference TRBV2 and TRBJ2-5, is EPEVTQTPSHQVTQMGQEVILRCVPISNHLYFYWYRQILGQKVEFLVSFYNNEISEKSEIFDDQFSVERPDGSNFTLKIRSTKLEDSAMYFCASSETGGVAVGRTQYFGPGTRLLVL.

This sequence joins TRBV5-1 and TRBJ2-3; 10 bases align to TRBD1. V lost 4 bases and J lost 2; bases outside the gene matches: 4. Germline V CDR1 and CDR2: SGHRS, YFSETQ. CDR3 length: 15 amino acids. The CDR3 loop reads CASSPGQGNTDTQYF. The CDR3 DNA is TGCGCCAGCAGCCCGGGACAGGGGAACACAGATACGCAGTATTTT.

This clone has just a few counts. The chain couples TRBV7-6 to TRBJ2-5; D perhaps matches TRBD2 (6 bases). Between the trimmed V and J ends, which lost 5 bases and 9 bases, there was a span of 16 bases. The CDR3 is 13 amino acids. Germline V gene lookup returns CDR1 SGHVS and CDR2 FNYEAQ. The CDR3 reads CASSQGGVPAQYF. The DNA for the CDR3 is TGTGCCAGCAGCCAAGGCGGGGTACCGGCCCAGTACTTC. Full variable domain (outside the CDR3, taken from reference TRBV7-6 and TRBJ2-5): GAGVSQSPRYKVTKRGQDVALRCDPISGHVSLYWYRQALGQGPEFLTYFNYEAQQDKSGLPNDRFSAERPEGSISTLTIQRTEQRDSAMYRCASSQGGVPAQYFGPGTRLLVL.

The V call is TRBV6-5, the J call TRBJ2-7; 9 nucleotides align to TRBD1. The V and J ends lost 6 bases and 3 bases, in that order; junction bases with no gene match: 6. Germline CDR1 reads MNHEY; CDR2 reads SVGAGI. The CDR3 is 14 amino acids. DNA of the CDR3: TGTGCCAGCAGACCCGGGACAGGGATCTACGAGCAGTACTTC. Translated, it gives CASRPGTGIYEQYF.

The rearrangement uses TRBV7-2 and TRBJ1-3; D is uncertain. The CDR3 extends over 13 amino acids. Between the trimmed V and J ends, which lost 4 bases and 0 bases, there was a span of 4 bases. CDR1 SGHTA and CDR2 FQGNSA come from the germline V gene. The CDR3 sequence: CASSSSSGNTIYF. CDR3 sequence (DNA): TGTGCCAGCAGCTCGAGCTCTGGAAACACCATATATTTT.

J is TRBJ1-1 and V is TRBV7-6; D is possibly TRBD1 (6 bases). CDR1 and CDR2 from the germline V gene are SGHVS and FNYEAQ. CDR3 length: 18 amino acids. V was pared by 5 bases and J by 4 bases, with 26 bases between. CDR3 region: CASSLSVGWGGEGTEAFF. As DNA, the CDR3 is TGTGCCAGCAGCCTGAGTGTTGGTTGGGGGGGCGAGGGCACTGAAGCTTTCTTT.

DNA of the CDR3: TGTGCCAGCAGTGAAGGGGGGCAGGGCACTGAAGCTTTCTTT. Translated: CASSEGGQGTEAFF. The chain joins TRBV2 to TRBJ1-1; D may be TRBD1 (6 bases). The ends were cut back, 1 base at V and 4 bases at J, with 10 bases in the middle. Germline V gene lookup returns CDR1 SNHLY and CDR2 FYNNEI. The CDR3 has 14 residues. Full variable domain (outside the CDR3, taken from reference TRBV2 and TRBJ1-1): EPEVTQTPSHQVTQMGQEVILRCVPISNHLYFYWYRQILGQKVEFLVSFYNNEISEKSEIFDDQFSVERPDGSNFTLKIRSTKLEDSAMYFCASSEGGQGTEAFFGQGTRLTVV.

The V and J genes are TRBV10-1 and TRBJ1-1; 10 positions match TRBD1. The trim removed 0 bases at V and 5 bases at J, leaving 6 bases unmatched. The CDR3 runs 16 residues. The germline CDR1 and CDR2 sequences are WNHNN and SYGVQD (reference sequence). Written as DNA, the CDR3 is TGCGCCAGCAGTGAGTCGAGGACAGGGGGAATTACTGAAGCTTTCTTT. Its protein is CASSESRTGGITEAFF.